This TCR beta chain emerged from a study of blood T cell repertoires in COVID-19. This CDR3 is built from 14 residues. The junction had 4 bases not matched to a gene; V was cut back by 3 bases and J by 6 bases. Germline lookup yields CDR1 MDHEN and CDR2 SYDVKM. As handled by the study authors: The authors estimated nucleated cell counts from reference gene primer amplification. TCRdb keeps only in-frame clones here, not all; method: immunoSEQ multiplex PCR. V and J calls plus clone size are reproduced from that table; the DNA served to infer D and trimming. This table holds hundreds of thousands of clones, about four fifths found once.

This chain connects TRBV28 to TRBJ2-1; 8 bases map to TRBD1. The receptor's source is a man aged 80 or over with acute or convalescent COVID-19. Source material: peripheral blood. The CDR3, as DNA: TGTGCCAGCAGTTTGGCAGGGGGCCCCAATGAGCAGTTCTTC. Amino acids: CASSLAGGPNEQFF.